Listed here are 14 T cell receptor beta chains from one sample, sequenced in a study of cytomegalovirus exposure and HLA in healthy donors. 60 Vbeta and 13 Jbeta primers were used in PCR. The repertoire was sequenced with immunoSEQ multiplex PCR; TCRdb's copy has only in-frame clones and lacks some. The sample holds 59,000 or so clones, approximately 83% seen once. The sample was PBMCs. These receptor sequences come from a female donor in good health and CMV-seronegative.

The rearrangement uses TRBV6-5 and TRBJ1-1; TRBD1 might be the D (5 bases). The CDR3 spans 14 residues. Trimming took 6 bases from V and 2 from J, leaving 13 bases between them. The germline V gene encodes CDR1 MNHEY and CDR2 SVGAGI. The CDR3 DNA reads TGTGCCAGCAGCCCCCGGGGGAAAAACACTGAAGCTTTCTTT. Protein product: CASSPRGKNTEAFF.

The chain couples TRBV19 to TRBJ2-4, with 9 bases identical to TRBD1. The V gene's germline CDR1 is LNHDA and CDR2 SQIVND (reference sequence). The CDR3 length is 15 residues. Trimming removed 5 bases from V and 8 bases from J; junction bases left unmatched: 10. Here the CDR3 reads CASSVEQGAWDIQYF. DNA of the CDR3: TGTGCCAGTAGTGTCGAACAGGGGGCGTGGGACATTCAGTACTTC.

The chain has TRBV27 and TRBJ2-1; TRBD2 matches at 7 bases. V trimming: 10 bases; J trimming: 2 bases; junction bases outside the gene matches: 11. The CDR3 is 15 residues long. Looked up from germline, CDR1 is MNHEY and CDR2 is SMNVEV (reference sequence). The CDR3 sequence: CATTILAGAYNEQFF. CDR3 DNA sequence: TGTGCCACAACCATACTTGCGGGAGCCTACAATGAGCAGTTCTTC.

This chain joins TRBV11-2 and TRBJ2-5; tentative D call: TRBD2 (5 bases). Deletions cut 5 bases from V and 1 base from J, with 8 bases between. Germline V gene data show CDR1 as SGHAT and CDR2 as FQNNGV. The length of the CDR3 is 13 residues. CDR3 protein: CASSQTIQETQYF. CDR3 sequence (DNA): TGTGCCAGCAGCCAGACTATCCAAGAGACCCAGTACTTC.

This chain uses TRBV11-2 with TRBJ1-1, with D unresolved. This CDR3 is 16 amino acids long. CDR1 SGHAT and CDR2 FQNNGV come from the germline V gene. V lost 5 bases, J lost 0 bases, and 16 bases lay in between. The CDR3 spells CASSPGPGLLNTEAFF. CDR3 coding DNA: TGTGCCAGCAGCCCAGGCCCTGGCCTGTTGAACACTGAAGCTTTCTTT.

This clone appeared a single time. In nucleotides, the CDR3 is TGTGCCAGCAGCTTGATCGGGCCCGGACAGCCGAACACTGAAGCTTTCTTT. Its protein is CASSLIGPGQPNTEAFF. The chain employs TRBV5-6 and TRBJ1-1, with a possible D match to TRBD1 (6 bases). With 1 base removed from V and 1 base from J, the gap between germline ends came to 17 bases. The CDR3 contains 17 residues. Germline V lookup: CDR1 SGHDT, CDR2 YYEEEE.

The V and J genes are TRBV2 and TRBJ1-2; TRBD1 aligns across 12 bases. The CDR3 has 16 residues. V gave up 7 bases and J gave up 5 bases; unmatched junction bases: 11. Germline V lookup: CDR1 SNHLY, CDR2 FYNNEI. The chain's CDR3 is CASNEGGTGGGYGYTF. CDR3 nucleotides: TGTGCCAGCAACGAAGGTGGGACAGGGGGCGGATATGGCTACACCTTC.

The rearrangement uses TRBV28 and TRBJ1-5; tentatively, D is TRBD1 (5 bases). Trimming cost V 2 bases and J 7 bases, with 12 bases left between them. The CDR3 is 14 amino acids. The germline V gene has CDR1 MDHEN and CDR2 SYDVKM. The DNA of the CDR3 is TGTGCCAGCAGTTTAAGGGCAGGGTGGCAGCCCCAGCATTTT. Amino acids: CASSLRAGWQPQHF.

This clone showed up just once. At one end, the junction sequence differs from germline, possibly due to a read error. This chain links TRBV19 with TRBJ2-1; 12 bases fit TRBD1. CDR1 and CDR2 (germline): LNHDA, SQIVND (reference sequence). This CDR3 has 17 amino acids. CDR3 loop: CAGSNPPRDRGRDEQFF. The CDR3 DNA reads TGTGCCGGTAGTAACCCCCCCCGGGACAGGGGGCGGGATGAGCAGTTCTTC.

V and J are TRBV7-2 and TRBJ2-3; 8 nucleotides agree with TRBD1. The length of the CDR3 is 15 residues. CDR1 and CDR2 from the germline V gene are SGHTA and FQGNSA. V lost 5 bases and J lost 1; bases outside the gene matches: 5. The DNA of the CDR3 is TGTGCCAGCAGCCAGGACAGGGCACGCACAGATACGCAGTATTTT. It specifies CASSQDRARTDTQYF.

To note about this clone: Different DNA sequences within this sample yield the same CDR3. The chain links TRBV27 to TRBJ1-2, with D perhaps TRBD1 (5 bases). The CDR3 length is 13 residues. V shed 3 bases and J shed 7 bases, with 12 bases lying between them. The V gene's germline CDR1 is MNHEY and CDR2 SMNVEV (reference sequence). Written as DNA, the CDR3 is TGTGCCAGCAGTTTCGGAGGGGCAGGTGGCTACACCTTC. This translates into CASSFGGAGGYTF.

The chain couples TRBV10-3 to TRBJ2-7; 12 bases map to TRBD1. Trimming removed 6 bases from V and 5 bases from J; junction bases left unmatched: 5. This CDR3 is 14 amino acids long. CDR1 and CDR2 from the germline V gene are ENHRY and SYGVKD. The chain's CDR3 is CAIRTGTGGNEQYF. The CDR3 coding sequence is TGTGCCATCAGAACCGGGACAGGGGGCAACGAGCAGTACTTC.

V usage is TRBV7-2 and J usage is TRBJ2-7; a possible D gene is TRBD2 (6 bases). Trimming pared 7 bases from V and 7 bases from J, leaving 17 bases between. The V gene's germline CDR1 is SGHTA and CDR2 FQGNSA. The CDR3 spans 13 residues. CDR3 DNA sequence: TGTGCCAGCACCCCCATAGCGGCGATTGAGCAGTACTTC. Encoded protein: CASTPIAAIEQYF.

This chain connects TRBV14 to TRBJ1-5, with unresolved D. Germline loops: CDR1 SGHDN, CDR2 FVKESK. Trimming left V 1 base short and J 6 bases short, with 7 bases between. The CDR3 runs 13 residues. The CDR3, as DNA: TGTGCCAGCAGCCAAGCCCTAGGTCAGCCCCAGCATTTT. The encoded protein is CASSQALGQPQHF.